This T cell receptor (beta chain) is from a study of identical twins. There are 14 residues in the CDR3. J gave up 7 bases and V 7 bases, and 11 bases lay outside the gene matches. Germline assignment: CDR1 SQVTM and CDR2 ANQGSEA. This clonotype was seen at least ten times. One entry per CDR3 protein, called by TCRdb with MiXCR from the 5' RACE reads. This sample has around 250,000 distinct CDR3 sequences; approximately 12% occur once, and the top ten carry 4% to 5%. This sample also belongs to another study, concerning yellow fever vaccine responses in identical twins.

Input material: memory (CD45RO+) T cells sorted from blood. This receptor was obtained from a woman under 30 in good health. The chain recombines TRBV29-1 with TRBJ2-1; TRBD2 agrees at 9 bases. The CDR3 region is CSAETSGRRNEQFF. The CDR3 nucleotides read TGCAGCGCCGAGACTAGCGGACGGAGAAATGAGCAGTTCTTC.